This TCR beta chain derives from a study of T-cell reconstitution after alpha-beta-depleted transplantation in children. Study-level findings and limits: T-cell numbers and diversity, one year after transplant, stemmed largely from T cells that were newly produced. Several hundred expanded graft clones reportedly gave rise to the alpha-beta T cells present about two months after transplant.

Unique molecular identifiers were used to barcode this TCRbeta library. One entry per CDR3 protein results from TCRdb running MiXCR on the PCR reads. The sample holds 200,000 to 250,000 distinct CDR3 sequences, approximately 8.4% seen once. This clonotype was counted ten times or more. What it recognizes is unknown. CDR1 and CDR2 (germline): KGHSH, LQKENI. The CDR3 consists of 14 residues. With V trimmed by 3 bases and J by 8 bases, 7 bases remained unmatched. The receptor's source is a male patient aged 2-15 years who had a stem cell transplant for acute myeloid leukemia, so the T cells may come from the graft donor. The rearrangement uses TRBV18 and TRBJ2-1; 7 bases fit TRBD1. Sequenced here: PBMCs, mostly from graft donor cells, sampled 360 days after TCRalphabeta/CD19-depleted stem cell transplant. CDR3 amino acids: CASSPEDRPHEQFF. Written as DNA, the CDR3 is TGTGCCAGCTCACCCGAGGACAGGCCCCATGAGCAGTTCTTC.